These T cell receptor beta chains were read from a single sample in a study of blood T cell repertoires in COVID-19. Libraries were prepared by immunoSEQ multiplex PCR; TCRdb keeps only in-frame clonotypes and omits some of them. This sample has 150,000 to 200,000 clones, with 86% found just once. The sample was peripheral blood. The receptors were gathered from a man between 18 and 29 years old with acute or convalescent COVID-19. Each CDR3 is given with its conserved first and last residue. The D gene is left open where the match is weak. A clone size is listed for some rows: how often the clone was seen (once, few, many), or a class if it is expanded.

V gene	J gene	D gene	clone size	CDR3 protein	CDR3 DNA
TRBV25-1	TRBJ2-2	.	.	CASSEWGGGNTGELFF	TGTGCCAGCAGTGAATGGGGGGGCGGAAACACCGGGGAGCTGTTTTTT
TRBV19	TRBJ2-7	TRBD1	.	CASRWDRSSYEQYF	TGTGCCAGCCGATGGGACAGGAGCTCCTACGAGCAGTACTTC
TRBV7-8	TRBJ1-2	TRBD1	.	CASSSGQGVYYGYTF	TGTGCCAGCAGCTCAGGACAGGGAGTTTACTATGGCTACACCTTC
TRBV30	TRBJ1-1	.	.	CAWSTGRGTEAFF	TGTGCCTGGAGTACCGGGAGGGGCACTGAAGCTTTCTTT
TRBV9	TRBJ2-5	.	.	CASSPFRGSETQYF	TGTGCCAGCAGCCCCTTTCGGGGGAGCGAGACCCAGTACTTC
TRBV21-1	TRBJ1-2	.	.	CASSKVAHRAGTF	TGTGCCAGCAGCAAAGTTGCCCACAGGGCCGGAACGTTC
TRBV7-2	TRBJ2-1	.	.	CASSLTRDEQFF	TGTGCCAGCAGCTTGACTAGGGATGAGCAGTTCTTC
TRBV10-2	TRBJ2-7	TRBD2	.	CASRTLAGTTYEQYF	TGCGCCAGCAGGACCCTAGCGGGGACTACCTACGAGCAGTACTTC
TRBV6-2/TRBV6-3	TRBJ1-5	.	.	CASSPSTVSNQPQHF	TGTGCCAGCAGTCCGTCGACAGTTAGCAATCAGCCCCAGCATTTT
TRBV7-2	TRBJ1-1	.	.	CASHIIGAGTEAFF	TGTGCCAGCCACATTATAGGGGCCGGAACTGAAGCTTTCTTT
TRBV19	TRBJ1-2	TRBD1	.	CASSTNSGGIYGYTF	TGTGCCAGTAGTACCAATTCAGGGGGCATCTATGGCTACACCTTC
TRBV19	TRBJ1-3	.	few	CAAGSFSGNTIYF	TGTGCCGCGGGTTCTTTCTCTGGAAACACCATATATTTT
TRBV24-1	TRBJ2-3	TRBD1	.	CATSSSGADRGLHTQYF	TGTGCCACCAGTTCGTCGGGGGCGGACAGGGGGCTCCATACGCAGTATTTT
TRBV10-3	TRBJ2-1	.	.	CAIRGQRGNEQFF	TGTGCCATCAGGGGACAACGGGGCAATGAGCAGTTCTTC
TRBV30	TRBJ1-1	.	.	CAWADGDTEAFF	TGTGCCTGGGCCGACGGGGACACTGAAGCTTTCTTT
TRBV11-2	TRBJ1-2	.	.	CASSRPQDGYTF	TGTGCCAGCAGCCGCCCGCAGGATGGCTACACCTTC
TRBV11-2	TRBJ1-1	TRBD1	.	CASSPRQGWDTEAFF	TGTGCCAGCAGCCCGCGACAGGGGTGGGACACTGAAGCTTTCTTT
TRBV7-3	TRBJ1-2	TRBD1	.	CASSPGQGAYGYTF	TGTGCCAGCAGTCCGGGACAGGGGGCCTATGGCTACACCTTC
TRBV2	TRBJ2-2	TRBD1	.	CASSGTGPTGELFF	TGTGCCAGCTCCGGGACAGGGCCCACCGGGGAGCTGTTTTTT
TRBV7-9	TRBJ1-2	TRBD1	.	CASSPNPGGLGYGYTF	TGTGCCAGCAGCCCCAATCCAGGGGGCTTGGGCTATGGCTACACCTTC
TRBV24-1	TRBJ2-3	TRBD1	.	CATSAGQATDTQYF	TGTGCCACCAGTGCGGGACAGGCCACAGATACGCAGTATTTT
TRBV19	TRBJ1-6	.	few	CASNGGKRSPLHF	TGTGCCAGTAACGGGGGGAAACGTTCACCCCTCCACTTT
TRBV6-5	TRBJ2-7	TRBD1	.	CASSYQGDYEQYF	TGTGCCAGCAGTTACCAGGGGGACTACGAGCAGTACTTC
TRBV11-2	TRBJ1-1	.	once	CASSLQGTNTEAFF	TGTGCCAGCAGCTTACAGGGGACGAACACTGAAGCTTTCTTT
TRBV19	TRBJ1-2	.	few	CASNERDYGYTF	TGTGCCAGTAACGAGAGGGACTATGGCTACACCTTC
TRBV30	TRBJ2-1	TRBD2	.	CAWSPGGHEQFF	TGTGCCTGGAGTCCGGGGGGACATGAGCAGTTCTTC
TRBV6-2/TRBV6-3	TRBJ2-1	TRBD2	.	CASSFGGAFYNEQFF	TGTGCCAGCAGTTTCGGGGGGGCTTTCTACAATGAGCAGTTCTTC
TRBV3-1/TRBV3-2	TRBJ1-1	TRBD1	.	CASSQEGAGGRTEAFF	TGTGCCAGCAGCCAAGAAGGGGCAGGGGGCCGGACTGAAGCTTTCTTT
TRBV6-5	TRBJ1-6	TRBD1	.	CASRDRTNSPLHF	TGTGCCAGCAGGGACAGGACAAATTCACCCCTCCACTTT
TRBV6-2/TRBV6-3	TRBJ2-7	.	once	CASSFGTGGVYEQYF	TGTGCCAGCAGTTTCGGGACTGGTGGGGTCTACGAGCAGTACTTC
TRBV21-1	TRBJ1-2	.	once	CASSSQTKGEIYGYTF	TGTGCCAGCAGCAGCCAAACCAAGGGGGAAATCTATGGCTACACCTTC
TRBV5-4	TRBJ2-2	TRBD1	.	CASSHGQGDGGELFF	TGTGCCAGCAGCCATGGACAGGGGGATGGCGGGGAGCTGTTTTTT
TRBV21-1	TRBJ1-2	.	.	CASSTLWTDYYGYTF	TGTGCCAGCAGCACCTTATGGACAGACTACTATGGCTACACCTTC
TRBV5-1	TRBJ2-5	.	.	CASSLQGGETQYF	TGCGCCAGCAGCCTCCAGGGTGGGGAGACCCAGTACTTC
TRBV9	TRBJ2-4	TRBD1	once	CASSVTGGLKNIQYF	TGTGCCAGCAGCGTGACAGGGGGCTTAAAAAACATTCAGTACTTC
TRBV19	TRBJ2-2	.	.	CASSTLDSANTGELFF	TGTGCCAGTAGTACCCTGGACAGCGCGAACACCGGGGAGCTGTTTTTT
TRBV11-2	TRBJ2-5	.	.	CASSPLAGGGAYQETQYF	TGTGCCAGCAGCCCCTTAGCCGGCGGGGGCGCGTACCAAGAGACCCAGTACTTC
TRBV6-4	TRBJ1-2	.	.	CASSDQPGGGNFYGYTF	TGTGCCAGCAGTGACCAACCCGGGGGGGGGAACTTCTATGGCTACACCTTC
TRBV6-9	TRBJ2-7	.	.	CASSYIREKQYF	TGTGCCAGCAGTTATATTAGGGAGAAGCAGTACTTC
TRBV18	TRBJ1-1	.	.	CASSPPDLQTMNTEAFF	TGTGCCAGCTCACCACCGGATTTACAGACGATGAACACTGAAGCTTTCTTT
TRBV19	TRBJ2-1	TRBD1	.	CASTPGTGYNEQFF	TGTGCCAGTACCCCCGGGACAGGGTATAATGAGCAGTTCTTC
TRBV6-4	TRBJ2-1	.	.	CASSDSPGDYNEQFF	TGTGCCAGCAGTGACTCCCCAGGGGACTACAATGAGCAGTTCTTC
TRBV19	TRBJ2-1	TRBD1	.	CASSSRDRLLGEQFF	TGTGCCAGTAGTTCCCGGGACAGACTGTTGGGTGAGCAGTTCTTC
TRBV6-5	TRBJ1-2	TRBD1	.	CASSYSGQGVGYTF	TGTGCCAGCAGTTACTCGGGACAGGGGGTTGGCTACACCTTC
TRBV5-1	TRBJ1-3	TRBD1	few	CASSPGGSGNTIYF	TGCGCCAGCAGCCCAGGGGGTTCTGGAAACACCATATATTTT
TRBV11-2	TRBJ2-1	TRBD1	.	CASSLERLGQGYNEQFF	TGTGCCAGCAGCTTAGAAAGGCTGGGACAGGGTTACAATGAGCAGTTCTTC
TRBV11-2	TRBJ1-2	.	.	CASSIQANGYTF	TGTGCCAGCAGCATCCAGGCGAATGGCTACACCTTC
TRBV5-1	TRBJ1-2	.	once	CASRYVQGNGYGYTF	TGCGCCAGCAGATACGTCCAGGGGAATGGCTATGGCTACACCTTC
TRBV9	TRBJ1-5	TRBD1	.	CASSGDRSNQPQHF	TGTGCCAGCAGCGGGGACAGAAGCAATCAGCCCCAGCATTTT
TRBV6-1	TRBJ1-2	.	.	CASSESRGGVRANYGYTF	TGTGCCAGCAGTGAATCCCGAGGGGGGGTTCGGGCTAACTATGGCTACACCTTC
TRBV19	TRBJ1-4	TRBD1	.	CASKGGAGEKLFF	TGTGCCAGCAAAGGGGGCGCGGGTGAAAAACTGTTTTTT
TRBV10-3	TRBJ1-5	.	.	CAISEEEGHVQPQHF	TGTGCCATCAGTGAGGAGGAGGGTCACGTTCAGCCCCAGCATTTT
TRBV19	TRBJ1-2	TRBD1	once	CASSAGTGYGYTF	TGTGCCAGTAGTGCCGGGACAGGCTATGGCTACACCTTC
TRBV5-1	TRBJ2-7	.	.	CASSSQYAGQNYEQYF	TGCGCCAGCAGCTCCCAATACGCGGGACAGAACTACGAGCAGTACTTC
TRBV5-4	TRBJ2-6	.	.	CASSLIAGTGANVLTF	TGTGCCAGCAGCTTGATTGCGGGGACCGGGGCCAACGTCCTGACTTTC
TRBV10-3	TRBJ2-3	TRBD1	.	CAISTGGSTDTQYF	TGTGCCATCAGCACAGGGGGTAGCACAGATACGCAGTATTTT
TRBV19	TRBJ1-5	.	few	CASRFPSGNQPQHF	TGTGCCAGTAGGTTCCCGTCCGGCAATCAGCCCCAGCATTTT
TRBV30	TRBJ2-2	.	once	CARTNEAWNTGELFF	TGTGCCCGGACAAACGAAGCGTGGAACACCGGGGAGCTGTTTTTT
TRBV9	TRBJ2-1	TRBD1	.	CASNGDSDSYNEQFF	TGTGCCAGCAACGGGGACAGCGACTCCTACAATGAGCAGTTCTTC